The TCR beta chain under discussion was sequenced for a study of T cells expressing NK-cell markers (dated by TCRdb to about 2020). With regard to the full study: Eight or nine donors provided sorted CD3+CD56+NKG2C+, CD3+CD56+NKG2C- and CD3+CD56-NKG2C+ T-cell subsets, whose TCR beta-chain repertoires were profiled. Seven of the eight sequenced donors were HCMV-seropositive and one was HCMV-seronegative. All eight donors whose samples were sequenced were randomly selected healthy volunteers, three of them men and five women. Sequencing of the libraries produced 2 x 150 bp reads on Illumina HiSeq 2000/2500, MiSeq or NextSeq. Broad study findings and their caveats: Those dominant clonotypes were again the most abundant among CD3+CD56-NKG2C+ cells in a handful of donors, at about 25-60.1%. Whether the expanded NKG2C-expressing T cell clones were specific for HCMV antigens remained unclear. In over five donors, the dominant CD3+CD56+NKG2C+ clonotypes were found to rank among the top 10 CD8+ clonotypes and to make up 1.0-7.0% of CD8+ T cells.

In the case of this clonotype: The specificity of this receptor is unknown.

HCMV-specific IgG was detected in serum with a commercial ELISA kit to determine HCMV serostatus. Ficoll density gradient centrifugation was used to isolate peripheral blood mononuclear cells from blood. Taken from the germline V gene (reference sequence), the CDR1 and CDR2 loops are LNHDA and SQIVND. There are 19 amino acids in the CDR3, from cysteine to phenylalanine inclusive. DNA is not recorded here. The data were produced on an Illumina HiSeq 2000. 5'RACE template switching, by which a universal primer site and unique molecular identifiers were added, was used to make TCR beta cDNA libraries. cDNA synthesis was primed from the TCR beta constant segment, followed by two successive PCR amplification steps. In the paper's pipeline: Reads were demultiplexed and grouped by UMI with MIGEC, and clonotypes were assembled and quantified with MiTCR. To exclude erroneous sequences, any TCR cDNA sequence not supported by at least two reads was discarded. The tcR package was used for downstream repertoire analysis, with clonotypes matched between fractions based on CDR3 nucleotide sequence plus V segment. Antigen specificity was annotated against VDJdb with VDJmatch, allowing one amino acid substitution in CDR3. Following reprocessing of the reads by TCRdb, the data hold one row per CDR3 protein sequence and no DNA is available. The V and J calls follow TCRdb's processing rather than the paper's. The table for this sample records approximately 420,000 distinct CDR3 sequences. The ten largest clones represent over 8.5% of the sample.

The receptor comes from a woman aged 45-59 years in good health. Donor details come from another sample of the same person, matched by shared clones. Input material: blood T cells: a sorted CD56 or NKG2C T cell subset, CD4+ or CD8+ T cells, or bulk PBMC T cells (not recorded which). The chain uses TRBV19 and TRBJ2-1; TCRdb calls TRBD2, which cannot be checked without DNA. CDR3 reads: CASSGTGTSRRGSYNEQFF. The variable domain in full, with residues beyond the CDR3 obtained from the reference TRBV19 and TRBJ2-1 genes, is DGGITQSPKYLFRKEGQNVTLSCEQNLNHDAMYWYRQDPGQGLRLIYYSQIVNDFQKGDIAEGYSVSREKKESFPLTVTSAQKNPTAFYLCASSGTGTSRRGSYNEQFFGPGTRLTVL.